The present T cell receptor beta chain was sequenced within a study of blood T cell repertoires in COVID-19 (dated by TCRdb to about 2020). With respect to the entire study: The collaborator samples originated in the United States, Italy and Spain and spanned the acute and convalescent phases of COVID-19. The prospective study material was composed of cDNA or gDNA derived from T cells, B-cell-depleted T cells, or PBMCs. Deeply sampled blood TCRbeta repertoires from subjects exposed to, actively infected with, or recovered from COVID-19 were included in the dataset. The repertoires were released in a freely available public database intended as a resource for research on the immune response to SARS-CoV-2. Samples came from the ongoing ImmuneRACE study (first 160 participants) plus 1,254 subjects from 6 global collaborators. The sample metadata nearly always contained a de-identified subject ID, COVID-19 status, age in years and sex. Where available, HLA class I and class II types were obtained from metadata supplied by the sample provider rather than from assay-based typing. General conclusions and limits of the study: How much clinical and demographic metadata was included differed by source and by participant, and the metadata was provided uncurated.

The germline V gene provides CDR1 MDHEN and CDR2 SYDVKM. The CDR3 runs 12 residues from the cysteine to the phenylalanine. Only the CDR3 portion is preserved as DNA: 36 bases, with reading frame beginning at the first base. V drops 3 bases and J drops 5 bases, leaving 7 bases in between. Details on this clone: The antigen this receptor binds is unknown. The sample holds no much larger clone one base away, and base qualities are not on file.

TCRbeta CDR3 regions were amplified from genomic DNA using the immunoSEQ Assay, a bias-controlled multiplex PCR. The authors processed their data as follows. Within the assay, amplification of reference gene primers was used to estimate how many nucleated cells each sample contained. To quantify the absolute abundance of each unique TCRbeta CDR3 rearrangement, sequence reads were collapsed and filtered. For each sample, productive Simpson clonality was calculated by taking the square root of Simpson's diversity index across productive rearrangements. TCRdb obtained this table from immuneACCESS and retained in-frame rearrangements with V and J assigned. These tables miss some clones; where compared with another copy, unresolved V genes account for less than half of the shortfall, and the remainder is unexplained. V and J calls and clone size are those listed in that table; D and trimming were worked out from the DNA. The sample profile shows 250,000 to 350,000 clones; 75% to 90% of them were found once. About an eighth of the sample goes to the ten largest clones.

The collaborating institutions used their own protocols to collect whole blood in K2EDTA tubes. For TCRbeta analysis, collaborators shipped samples in one of three forms: frozen whole blood, isolated PBMCs, or DNA extracted from either of those sample types. The chain employs TRBV28 and TRBJ2-5; the D gene cannot be resolved reliably. The sample taken for sequencing was peripheral blood. The clonotype originates from a woman aged 55-69 years with acute or convalescent COVID-19. The DNA sequence follows: TGTGCCAGCAGTTTGAAGAGGGAGACCCAGTACTTC. The encoded protein is CASSLKRETQYF. Here the CDR3 is joined to the reference TRBV28 and TRBJ2-5 genes, and the full variable domain is: DVKVTQSSRYLVKRTGEKVFLECVQDMDHENMFWYRQDPGLGLRLIYFSYDVKMKEKGDIPEGYSVSREKKERFSLILESASTNQTSMYLCASSLKRETQYFGPGTRLLVL.